Below, 27 T cell receptor beta chains from the same sample are listed, as sequenced in a study of blood T cell repertoires in COVID-19. Data came from immunoSEQ multiplex PCR; TCRdb stores just in-frame clones and leaves some out. The sample records about 210,000 clones, roughly 79% being singletons. The sample comprised PBMCs or T cells enriched from blood (not recorded which). The receptors come from a woman aged 45-65 years with acute COVID-19.

V usage is TRBV4-3 and J usage is TRBJ2-6; D gene ambiguous. The CDR3 consists of 16 residues. With 0 bases removed from V and 0 bases from J, the gap between germline ends came to 6 bases. In germline, CDR1 is LGHNA, CDR2 YSLEER. The CDR3 DNA sequence: TGCGCCAGCAGCCAAGATATATCCTCTGGGGCCAACGTCCTGACTTTC. Translation gives CASSQDISSGANVLTF.

This clone has only one observation. The chain combines TRBV4-3 with TRBJ1-1; unclear D gene. Germline V gene data show CDR1 as LGHNA and CDR2 as YSLEER. The CDR3 has 14 residues. V lost 1 base to trimming and J lost 5 bases, with 11 bases between them. CDR3 residues: CASSQVRETTEAFF. In DNA, the CDR3 is TGCGCCAGCAGCCAAGTGCGGGAGACTACTGAAGCTTTCTTT.

This clone was seen only a few times. The V gene is TRBV18, the J gene TRBJ1-6, with D hard to call. Germline CDR1 is KGHSH and CDR2 is LQKENI. CDR3 size: 14 residues. Trimming pared 4 bases from V and 7 bases from J, leaving 11 bases between. The CDR3 DNA reads as TGTGCCAGCTCACAGGACCGACTAAATTCACCCCTCCACTTT. This gives the protein CASSQDRLNSPLHF.

The V gene is TRBV18, the J gene TRBJ1-4; possible D gene TRBD1, 6 bases. This CDR3 has 13 amino acids. V was cut by 4 bases and J by 8 bases, with 11 bases left in between. CDR1 and CDR2 (germline): KGHSH, LQKENI. CDR3 protein: CASSLGHGEKLFF. The CDR3 DNA sequence: TGTGCCAGCTCACTGGGACACGGGGAAAAACTGTTTTTT.

This chain connects TRBV5-5 to TRBJ1-4, with 9 bases lining up with TRBD1. From germline, CDR1 is SGHKS and CDR2 YYEKEE (reference sequence). V lost 4 bases, J lost 5 bases, and 6 bases stayed unmatched. The CDR3 covers 15 residues. The CDR3 spells CASSRWTGVNEKLFF. DNA for the CDR3: TGTGCCAGCAGCCGTTGGACAGGGGTGAATGAAAAACTGTTTTTT.

V usage is TRBV6-5 and J usage is TRBJ2-2; maybe TRBD1 (6 bases). The CDR3 is 16 amino acids. V gave up 0 bases and J gave up 7 bases, with 15 bases separating them. Germline values: CDR1 MNHEY, CDR2 SVGAGI. CDR3 amino acids: CASSYSNIRGGGELFF. Here the CDR3 DNA reads TGTGCCAGCAGTTACTCGAATATCCGAGGGGGCGGGGAGCTGTTTTTT.

The chain carries TRBV6-2 or TRBV6-3 and TRBJ2-2, with 7 nucleotides matching TRBD1. CDR3 length: 14 amino acids. CDR1 is MNHEY, CDR2 SVGEGT, per germline. V lost 5 bases and J lost 3; bases outside the gene matches: 3. This chain's CDR3 is CASSRQGDTGELFF. In DNA, the CDR3 is TGTGCCAGCAGTCGACAGGGAGACACCGGGGAGCTGTTTTTT.

The chain is built from TRBV18 and TRBJ1-2; 8 bases map to TRBD1. The V gene's germline CDR1 is KGHSH and CDR2 LQKENI. The CDR3 runs to 14 residues. Trimming took 6 bases from V and 8 from J; bases not matched to a gene: 11. CDR3 coding DNA: TGTGCCAGCTCCCCGACAGGGGATGTTGGAGGCTACACCTTC. Translating it yields CASSPTGDVGGYTF.

The chain carries TRBV28 and TRBJ1-1; possibly TRBD1 for D (6 bases). V lost 0 bases and J 1 base, leaving 15 bases between the germline ends. The CDR3 runs 17 residues. Germline V gene lookup returns CDR1 MDHEN and CDR2 SYDVKM. For the CDR3, the DNA is TGTGCCAGCAGTTTATGGGGGGGGCAGGGCCAGAACACTGAAGCTTTCTTT. Translated: CASSLWGGQGQNTEAFF.

This clone came up many times. The chain is built from TRBV24-1 and TRBJ2-7, with TRBD1 matching 9 bases. The CDR3 contains 15 residues. V shed 3 bases and J 6 bases; nucleotides not matched to a gene: 8. The V gene's germline CDR1 is KGHDR and CDR2 SFDVKD. The CDR3 DNA reads as TGTGCCACCAGTGATGTGACAGGGGGAAAGTCCGAGCAGTACTTC. Encoded protein: CATSDVTGGKSEQYF.

V usage is TRBV6-1 and J usage is TRBJ2-3; 7 bases fit TRBD2. CDR1 and CDR2 (germline): MNHNS, SASEGT. Germline trimming cut 2 bases from V and 8 bases from J; bases unmatched to any gene: 4. CDR3 length equals 13 residues. CDR3 sequence (DNA): TGTGCCAGCAGTGAAACTAGCGAAGGTACGCAGTATTTT. It translates to CASSETSEGTQYF.

The chain is built from TRBV29-1 and TRBJ1-2; possible D gene TRBD1, 6 bases. The germline V gene encodes CDR1 SQVTM and CDR2 ANQGSEA. The V end lost 3 bases, the J end lost 4 bases, and 9 bases lay between the germline ends. This CDR3 is 12 amino acids long. The chain's CDR3 is CSVDLGAYGYTF. The CDR3 DNA reads as TGCAGCGTTGATCTGGGGGCCTATGGCTACACCTTC.

The genes are TRBV19 and TRBJ2-7; 7 nucleotides align to TRBD2. Germline V gene lookup returns CDR1 LNHDA and CDR2 SQIVND (reference sequence). The CDR3 sequence is 15 residues long. Trimming at V came to 3 bases and at J to 2 bases, leaving 7 bases not matched to a gene. The CDR3 nucleotides are TGTGCCAGTAGTATCCCGTGGGAGGGGACCTACGAGCAGTACTTC. Translation gives CASSIPWEGTYEQYF.

V gene TRBV30 combines with J gene TRBJ1-2; a possible D gene is TRBD1 (5 bases). CDR1 and CDR2 (germline): GTSNPN, SVGIG (reference sequence). This CDR3 is built from 12 residues. V lost 6 bases to trimming and J lost 4 bases, with 12 bases between them. CDR3 protein: CACQQGGYGYTF. The CDR3, as DNA: TGTGCCTGCCAGCAGGGAGGCTATGGCTACACCTTC.

The chain couples TRBV19 to TRBJ2-2, with 7 bases fitting TRBD2. After removal of 11 bases from V and 5 bases from J, the junction contained 11 bases not matched to a gene. This CDR3 contains 14 residues. Germline values: CDR1 LNHDA, CDR2 SQIVND (reference sequence). CDR3 nucleotide sequence: TGTGCCTGCCAGGCTAGCGGCTTAACCGGGGAGCTGTTTTTT. Translation: CACQASGLTGELFF.

The chain is built from TRBV10-3 and TRBJ1-6; unclear D gene. The germline V and J ends were trimmed by 1 base and 7 bases, with 8 bases remaining between them. This CDR3 region has 14 residues. CDR1 is ENHRY, CDR2 SYGVKD, per germline. The CDR3 region has the DNA TGTGCCATCAGTGAGTTGGCAGAAAATTCACCCCTCCACTTT. Protein sequence: CAISELAENSPLHF.

The J gene is TRBJ2-1, the V gene TRBV12-5, with 13 bases identical to TRBD2. V was clipped by 3 bases and J by 9 bases; unmatched bases: 5. The CDR3 contains 15 residues. Germline loops: CDR1 LGHNT, CDR2 FRNRAP. CDR3 sequence: CASGLTSGGAGEQFF. CDR3 DNA: TGTGCTAGTGGTTTAACTAGCGGGGGGGCCGGTGAGCAGTTCTTC.

This rearrangement joins TRBV5-1 to TRBJ2-7, with TRBD1 matching 10 bases. Unmatched junction bases numbered 4, after V lost 4 bases and J lost 3 bases. Germline CDR1 and CDR2: SGHRS and YFSETQ. The CDR3 is 14 amino acids. Written as DNA, the CDR3 is TGCGCCAGCAGCCAGGGACAGGGGATCTACGAGCAGTACTTC. Translated: CASSQGQGIYEQYF.

The gene calls are TRBV11-2 and TRBJ1-2; 9 bases are a match to TRBD1. The CDR3 runs 17 residues. The germline gives CDR1 SGHAT, CDR2 FQNNGV. With 5 bases clipped from V and 3 bases from J, the junction kept 13 bases outside the gene matches. Here the CDR3 DNA reads TGTGCCAGCAGCCCGGGGGACTGGACAGGGGAGGACTATGGCTACACCTTC. This codes for CASSPGDWTGEDYGYTF.

J is TRBJ2-7 and V is TRBV6-5, with 10 positions matching TRBD2. Germline V lookup: CDR1 MNHEY, CDR2 SVGAGI. V shed 5 bases, J shed 0 bases, and the junction held 4 bases outside the gene matches. The CDR3 loop spans 15 amino acids. The CDR3: CASSRSGRISYEQYF. The DNA for the CDR3 is TGTGCCAGCAGTCGTAGCGGGAGGATCTCCTACGAGCAGTACTTC.

The V and J genes are TRBV7-9 and TRBJ1-1; TRBD1 matches at 10 bases. The trim removed 5 bases at V and 8 bases at J, leaving 8 bases unmatched. Per germline, CDR1 SEHNR and CDR2 FQNEAQ (reference sequence). This CDR3 is 14 amino acids long. CDR3: CASSRGTGVLEAFF. The CDR3 nucleotides read TGTGCCAGCAGCCGTGGGACAGGGGTTTTAGAAGCTTTCTTT. Looking up the rest from reference TRBV7-9 and TRBJ1-1 gives the full variable domain: DTGVSQNPRHKITKRGQNVTFRCDPISEHNRLYWYRQTLGQGPEFLTYFQNEAQLEKSRLLSDRFSAERPKGSFSTLEIQRTEQGDSAMYLCASSRGTGVLEAFFGQGTRLTVV.

This clone showed up just a few times. This chain links TRBV2 with TRBJ2-2, with 9 bases lining up with TRBD2. CDR1 is SNHLY, CDR2 FYNNEI, per germline. The CDR3 is 16 amino acids. Trimming at V came to 6 bases and at J to 1 base, leaving 6 bases not matched to a gene. The CDR3 DNA follows: TGTGCCAGCAGGAGGCGGGAGGGCCAGAACACCGGGGAGCTGTTTTTT. Translated, it gives CASRRREGQNTGELFF. Drawing the rest from reference TRBV2 and TRBJ2-2, the complete variable domain is EPEVTQTPSHQVTQMGQEVILRCVPISNHLYFYWYRQILGQKVEFLVSFYNNEISEKSEIFDDQFSVERPDGSNFTLKIRSTKLEDSAMYFCASRRREGQNTGELFFGEGSRLTVL.

A few counts support this clone. The rearrangement links TRBV7-9 to TRBJ2-7, with TRBD1 as a possible D gene (6 bases). In germline, CDR1 is SEHNR, CDR2 FQNEAQ (reference sequence). The germline V and J ends were trimmed by 5 bases and 2 bases, with 16 bases remaining between them. The CDR3 is 15 residues long. The DNA for the CDR3 is TGTGCCAGCAGCCCGGCAGGGGATCGACCCTACGAGCAGTACTTC. Amino acid sequence: CASSPAGDRPYEQYF.

The chain joins TRBV27 to TRBJ2-2; TRBD2 agrees at 7 bases. J gave up 5 bases and V 2 bases, and 8 bases lay outside the gene matches. This CDR3 has 16 amino acids. CDR1 and CDR2 (germline): MNHEY, SMNVEV (reference sequence). Here the CDR3 DNA reads TGTGCCAGCAGTTTACGAGGACTAGTGTCGACCGGGGAGCTGTTTTTT. Translated, it gives CASSLRGLVSTGELFF.

V is TRBV3-1 (or the pseudogene TRBV3-2) and J is TRBJ2-7; 10 positions match TRBD2. The CDR3 spans 15 residues. Germline CDR1 is LGHDT and CDR2 is YNNKEL (reference sequence). V lost 7 bases to trimming and J lost 3 bases; unmatched junction nucleotides: 9. The CDR3 reads CASTRSSGGNYEQYF. The CDR3 bases are TGTGCCAGCACCCGCTCTAGCGGGGGAAACTACGAGCAGTACTTC.

V gene TRBV6-5 combines with J gene TRBJ2-1; TRBD2 matches 9 bases. The CDR3 is 15 residues long. With 7 bases clipped from V and 7 bases from J, the junction kept 11 bases outside the gene matches. CDR1 and CDR2 (germline): MNHEY, SVGAGI. The CDR3 bases are TGTGCCAGCACCGAATCCGGACTAGCGAAGAATGAGCAGTTCTTC. This sequence encodes CASTESGLAKNEQFF.

The chain uses TRBV6-5 and TRBJ1-5; D is undetermined. This CDR3 has 13 residues. Germline V lookup: CDR1 MNHEY, CDR2 SVGAGI. V lost 6 bases to trimming and J lost 0 bases, with 6 bases between them. Written as DNA, the CDR3 is TGTGCCAGCAGCCGGGATAGCAATCAGCCCCAGCATTTT. This gives the protein CASSRDSNQPQHF.